This T cell receptor (beta chain) is from a study of patients and donors after allogeneic stem cell transplantation (dated by TCRdb to 2019 to 2021). Receptor libraries were prepared by RT-PCR. The instrument given in TCRdb is NextSeq 550. TCRdb reran the public reads through fastp at Q25 and MiXCR, keeping productive beta chains. Rows with one shared CDR3 protein collapse into an entry with the most common genes and DNA. Counted in this sample were 150,000 to 200,000 distinct CDR3 sequences; 40% to 45% of them appeared once. The ten largest clonotypes hold approximately 32% of the sample. The CDR3 has 15 amino acids, counting the end cysteine and phenylalanine. Only CDR3 DNA remains: 45 bases, in frame from the first base. The germline V gene supplies CDR1 SGHRS and CDR2 YFSETQ. V has 4 bases trimmed and J has 9 bases trimmed; junction bases matching no gene number 9. A remark on this clonotype: This clone's antigen is unknown. No much larger clone is present one base from it, and per-base qualities are unavailable.

The source material was blood, either unsorted or a sorted T cell fraction (not recorded which). The source of this sequence is a human donor who was either an allogeneic HSCT recipient or a stem cell or donor lymphocyte infusion donor (not recorded which). It is not recorded whose cells these are; they may come from a transplant donor. The rearranged segments are TRBV5-1 and TRBJ2-1; TRBD2 lines up with 11 middle nucleotides. The CDR3 reads as follows: CASSPGTSGYGEQFF. The base sequence is TGCGCCAGCAGCCCGGGGACTAGCGGTTACGGTGAGCAGTTCTTC.